One T cell receptor (beta chain) is described in this entry. This entry comes from a study of control samples from healthy donors and cancer patients. Germline V lookup: CDR1 LGHNT, CDR2 FRNRAP. The CDR3 length is 15 residues. After removal of 3 bases from V and 1 base from J, the junction contained 4 bases not matched to a gene. TCRdb's table, derived via immunoSEQ multiplex PCR, lists solely in-frame clones and lacks some. The sample shows approximately 81,000 clones, 90% to 95% of them seen only once. The genes are TRBV12-5 and TRBJ1-1, with 8 bases matching TRBD1. The source is a woman younger than 35 in good health. The sample taken for sequencing was blood. The CDR3 DNA sequence: TGTGCTAGTGGTTTACACAGGGGGGCGAACACTGAAGCTTTCTTT. This gives the protein CASGLHRGANTEAFF.